What follows describes a single T cell receptor (beta chain). The target antigen is unknown. The sample comes from a study of shared clonotypes between healthy human individuals. On the study more broadly: Used for every donor were three CD4 naive, three CD4 memory, two CD8 naive and one CD8 memory plate.

Each subset's genomic DNA was split evenly across several immunoSEQ plates. The protocol was immunoSEQ multiplex PCR, while the TCRdb copy is restricted to in-frame clones and leaves out a portion. In the table there are roughly 1,100,000 clones, 60% to 80% of which are singletons. Overall study results and limits: Researchers found naive subsets generally carried larger estimated richness than memory subsets.

The germline V gene has CDR1 SGHTA and CDR2 FQGNSA. V trimming: 5 bases; J trimming: 7 bases; junction bases outside the gene matches: 5. The CDR3 extends over 15 amino acids. Sequencing was carried out using memory CD4+ T cells sorted from blood. Subset: CD45RA-negative fraction. This rearrangement joins TRBV7-2 to TRBJ2-1; 13 positions match TRBD2. This receptor was taken from a man aged 18 to 30 in good health. As DNA, the CDR3 is TGTGCCAGCAGCACCTGGACTAGCGGGAGTAATGAGCAGTTCTTC. This codes for CASSTWTSGSNEQFF.